This T cell receptor beta chain was recovered during a study of CD8 T cells in Susac syndrome. Findings and caveats of the study: The study conceded that relatively few individuals underwent its TCR sequencing and HLA analysis.

Germline CDR1 DFQATT, CDR2 SNEGSKA (reference sequence). Deletions cut 1 base from V and 8 bases from J, with 18 bases between. The CDR3 extends over 15 amino acids. Random hexamers were used to reverse transcribe an amount of about 0.45 to 1 ug RNA. Coverage of TCR beta CDR3 amplification by immunoSEQ multiplex PCR extended to 54 Vbeta and 13 Jbeta. TCRdb used MiXCR to reprocess the immunoSEQ multiplex PCR reads, holding one entry per CDR3 protein. The sample includes more than 200,000 distinct CDR3 sequences, approximately 94% of them seen just once. Bulk CD8+ and CD4+ cells came from magnetic negative isolation; CD8+ TEMRA by FACS. Remarks on this clonotype: Antigen: not known.

What was sequenced was CD4+ T cells from PBMCs. The sequence came from a human donor with Susac syndrome. The chain carries TRBV20-1 and TRBJ2-1; D ambiguous. The CDR3, as DNA: TGCAGTGCTAGAGCCCATAAACCCTACGGCGATGAGCAGTTCTTC. The encoded protein is CSARAHKPYGDEQFF.